This TCR beta chain appears in the sequencing data of a study of blood T cell repertoires in COVID-19. Study in general: Samples representing acute and convalescent COVID-19 were sourced from the United States, Italy and Spain. Sample material is recorded as cDNA or gDNA derived from T cells, B-cell-depleted T cells, or PBMCs.

The CDR3 runs to 14 residues. Per the germline V gene, CDR1 is GTSNPN and CDR2 is SVGIG (reference sequence). The germline V and J ends were trimmed by 0 bases and 1 base, with 8 bases remaining between them. In the study's own analysis: Nucleated cell number was recorded as an estimate derived from reference gene primer amplification. Using immunoSEQ multiplex PCR, the repertoire was profiled, and TCRdb retains in-frame clones only, with some absent. V, J and clone size are those of that table, while D and trimming were read from the DNA. The data contain roughly 68,000 clones, around 86% of them singletons.

This receptor was identified in a man aged 50-60 years with active COVID-19. Sequencing was carried out using peripheral blood. This sequence joins TRBV30 and TRBJ2-3; tentative D call: TRBD1 (5 bases). CDR3 nucleotides: TGTGCCTGGAGTGTTAGGGGTGGCACAGATACGCAGTATTTT. Amino acids: CAWSVRGGTDTQYF.